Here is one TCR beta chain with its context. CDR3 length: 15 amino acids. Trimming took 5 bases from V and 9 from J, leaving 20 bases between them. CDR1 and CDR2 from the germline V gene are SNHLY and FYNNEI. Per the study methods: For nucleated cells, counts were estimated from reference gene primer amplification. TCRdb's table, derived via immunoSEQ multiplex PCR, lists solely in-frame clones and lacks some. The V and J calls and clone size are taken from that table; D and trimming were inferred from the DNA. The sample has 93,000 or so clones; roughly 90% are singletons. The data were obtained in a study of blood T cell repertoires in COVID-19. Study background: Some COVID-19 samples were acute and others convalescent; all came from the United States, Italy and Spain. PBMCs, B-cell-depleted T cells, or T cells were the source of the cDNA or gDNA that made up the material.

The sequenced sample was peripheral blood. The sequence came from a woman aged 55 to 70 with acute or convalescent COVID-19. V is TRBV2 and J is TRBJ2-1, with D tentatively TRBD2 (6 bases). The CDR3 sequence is CASSLDIAMGGEQFF. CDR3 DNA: TGTGCCAGCAGTCTGGACATCGCGATGGGAGGTGAGCAGTTCTTC.